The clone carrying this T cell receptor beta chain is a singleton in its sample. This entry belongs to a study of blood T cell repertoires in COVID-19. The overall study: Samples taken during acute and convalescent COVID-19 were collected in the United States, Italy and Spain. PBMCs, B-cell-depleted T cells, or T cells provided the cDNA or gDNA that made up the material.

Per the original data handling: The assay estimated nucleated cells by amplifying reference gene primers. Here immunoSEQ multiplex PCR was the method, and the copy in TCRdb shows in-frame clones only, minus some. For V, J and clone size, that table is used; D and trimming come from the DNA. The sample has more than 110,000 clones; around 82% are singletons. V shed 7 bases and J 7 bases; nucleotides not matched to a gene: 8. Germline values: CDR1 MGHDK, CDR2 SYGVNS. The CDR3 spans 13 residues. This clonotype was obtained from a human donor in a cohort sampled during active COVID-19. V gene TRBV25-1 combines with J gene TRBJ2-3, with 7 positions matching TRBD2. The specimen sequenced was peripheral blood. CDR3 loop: CASKREASNTQYF. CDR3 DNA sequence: TGTGCCAGCAAACGGGAGGCTTCAAATACGCAGTATTTT.